This entry describes one TCR beta chain. The CDR3 contains 16 residues. With V trimmed by 3 bases and J by 5 bases, 6 bases remained unmatched. Germline lookup yields CDR1 SGHTA and CDR2 FQGNSA. TCRdb's table, derived via immunoSEQ multiplex PCR, lists solely in-frame clones and lacks some. The table records more than 400,000 clones, 90% to 96% of them present only once. The data were taken from a study of shared clonotypes between healthy human individuals. The receptor was derived from a woman aged 25 to 39 in good health. The material sequenced was naive CD4+ T cells sorted from blood. As for subset: CD45RA+ positively selected. The chain employs TRBV7-2 and TRBJ2-1; the match to TRBD2 covers 11 bases. In DNA, the CDR3 is TGTGCCAGCAGCTTCATCGGGACTAGCGGCAACAATGAGCAGTTCTTC. This translates into CASSFIGTSGNNEQFF.